This T cell receptor (beta chain) stems from a study of response to subunit inactivated influenza vaccine. Study-level findings and limits: Authors suggested each seasonal influenza vaccination recruits few new T cells.

Details on this clonotype: Its matching antigen is unknown.

Germline V gene lookup returns CDR1 LGHNA and CDR2 YSLEER. The CDR3 consists of 15 residues. Trimming took 4 bases from V and 3 from J, leaving 15 bases between them. TCRdb used MiXCR to reprocess the RT-PCR reads, holding one entry per CDR3 protein. The data contain roughly 500,000 distinct CDR3 sequences, about 17% of them singletons. The specimen was CD4+ T cells sorted from PBMCs, collected less than 30 months after vaccination. The TCR was taken from a man aged 50 to 69 who received an inactivated influenza vaccine. V is TRBV4-3 and J is TRBJ1-2; D remains unclear. The CDR3 sequence is CASSRAKGWDYGYTF. CDR3 DNA: TGCGCCAGCAGCCGGGCCAAAGGGTGGGACTATGGCTACACCTTC.